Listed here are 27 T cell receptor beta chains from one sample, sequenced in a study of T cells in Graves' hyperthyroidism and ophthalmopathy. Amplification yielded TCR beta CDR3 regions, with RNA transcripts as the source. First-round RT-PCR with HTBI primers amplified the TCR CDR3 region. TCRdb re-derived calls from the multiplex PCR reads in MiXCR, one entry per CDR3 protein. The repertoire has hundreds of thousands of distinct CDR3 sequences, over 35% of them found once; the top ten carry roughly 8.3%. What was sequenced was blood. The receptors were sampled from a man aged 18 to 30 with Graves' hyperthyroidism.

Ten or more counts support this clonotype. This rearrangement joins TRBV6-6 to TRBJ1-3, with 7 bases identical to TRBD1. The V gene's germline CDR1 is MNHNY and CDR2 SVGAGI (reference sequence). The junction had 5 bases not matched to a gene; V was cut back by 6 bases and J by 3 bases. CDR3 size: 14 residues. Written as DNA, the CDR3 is TGTGCCAGCAGCTTCGACAGGGTTGGAAACACCATATATTTT. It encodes CASSFDRVGNTIYF.

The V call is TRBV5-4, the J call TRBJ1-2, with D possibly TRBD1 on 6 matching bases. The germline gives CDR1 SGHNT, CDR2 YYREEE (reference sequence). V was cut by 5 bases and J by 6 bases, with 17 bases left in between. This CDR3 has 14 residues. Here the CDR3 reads CASSDTGTSDGYTF. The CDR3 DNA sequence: TGTGCCAGCAGTGATACAGGGACCTCTGATGGCTACACCTTC.

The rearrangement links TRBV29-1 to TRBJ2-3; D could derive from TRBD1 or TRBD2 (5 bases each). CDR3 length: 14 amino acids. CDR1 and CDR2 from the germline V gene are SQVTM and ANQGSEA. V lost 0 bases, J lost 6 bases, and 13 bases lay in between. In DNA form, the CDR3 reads TGCAGCGTTGAAGATAGTCGGGGACCCGATACGCAGTATTTT. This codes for CSVEDSRGPDTQYF.

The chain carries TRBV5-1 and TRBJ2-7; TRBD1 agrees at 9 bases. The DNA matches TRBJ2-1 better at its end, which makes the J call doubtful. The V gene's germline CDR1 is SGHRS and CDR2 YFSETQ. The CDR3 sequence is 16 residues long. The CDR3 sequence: CASSLAGTGMNNEQFF. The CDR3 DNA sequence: TGCGCCAGCAGCTTGGCCGGGACAGGGATGAACAATGAGCAGTTCTTC.

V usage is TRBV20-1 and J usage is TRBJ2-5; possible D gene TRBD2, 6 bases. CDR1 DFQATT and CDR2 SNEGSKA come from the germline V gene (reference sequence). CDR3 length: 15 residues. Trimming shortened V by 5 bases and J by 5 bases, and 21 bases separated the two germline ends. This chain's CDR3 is CSAAPRLVRDETQYF. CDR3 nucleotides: TGCAGTGCTGCCCCCCGACTAGTGAGAGACGAGACCCAGTACTTC.

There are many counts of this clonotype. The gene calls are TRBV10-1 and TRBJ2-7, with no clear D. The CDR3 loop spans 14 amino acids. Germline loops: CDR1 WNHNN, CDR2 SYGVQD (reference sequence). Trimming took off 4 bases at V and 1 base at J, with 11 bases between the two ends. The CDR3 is CASSARAKSYEQYF. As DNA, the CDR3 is TGCGCCAGCAGTGCTAGGGCAAAATCCTACGAGCAGTACTTC.

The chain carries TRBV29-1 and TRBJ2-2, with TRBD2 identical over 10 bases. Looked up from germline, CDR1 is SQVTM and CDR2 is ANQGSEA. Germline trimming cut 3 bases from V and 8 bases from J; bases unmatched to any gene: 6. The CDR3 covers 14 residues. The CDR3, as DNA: TGCAGCGTTGAGCTAGCGGGAGAGGTTGGGGAGCTGTTTTTT. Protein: CSVELAGEVGELFF.

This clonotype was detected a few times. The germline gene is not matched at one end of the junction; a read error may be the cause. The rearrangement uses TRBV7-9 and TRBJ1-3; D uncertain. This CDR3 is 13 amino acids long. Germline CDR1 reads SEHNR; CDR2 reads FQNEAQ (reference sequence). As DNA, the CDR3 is TGCGCCAGCAGCCAATATATTGGAAACACCATATATTTT. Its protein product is CASSQYIGNTIYF.

DNA of the CDR3: TGTGCCACCAGCAGAGATCGGGTACAGGAAGCTTTCTTT. It translates to CATSRDRVQEAFF. This chain uses TRBV15 with TRBJ1-1; D remains unclear. Germline assignment: CDR1 LNHNV and CDR2 YYDKDF (reference sequence). The CDR3 is made up of 13 amino acids. Trimming pared 0 bases from V and 8 bases from J, leaving 10 bases between.

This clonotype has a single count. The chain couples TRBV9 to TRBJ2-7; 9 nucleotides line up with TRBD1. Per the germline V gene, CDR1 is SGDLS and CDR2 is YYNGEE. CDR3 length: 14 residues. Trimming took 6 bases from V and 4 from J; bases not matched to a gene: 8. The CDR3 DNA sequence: TGTGCCAGCAACCCAAGGACAGGGGTGTACGAGCAGTACTTC. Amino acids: CASNPRTGVYEQYF.

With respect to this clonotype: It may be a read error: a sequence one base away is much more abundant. The CDR3: CATYDEPQDTEAFF. CDR3 DNA: TGTGCCACTTATGACGAGCCCCAAGACACTGAAGCTTTCTTT. The chain carries TRBV19 and TRBJ1-1; D not resolved. Germline V gene sequence: CDR1 LNHDA, CDR2 SQIVND (reference sequence). The V gene lost 10 bases and the J gene lost 3 bases, with 18 bases spanning the gap. The CDR3 covers 14 residues.

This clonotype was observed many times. CDR3 nucleotides: TGCAGCGCCCCGGGGGGGTATCGGGGTGAAGCTTTCTTT. Translating it yields CSAPGGYRGEAFF. V gene TRBV29-1 combines with J gene TRBJ1-1; TRBD1 is a possible D gene (5 bases). CDR1 is SQVTM and CDR2 is ANQGSEA in the germline V gene. Trimming pared 7 bases from V and 7 bases from J, leaving 19 bases between. This CDR3 has 13 residues. Based on the CDR3 plus reference TRBV29-1 and TRBJ1-1, the full variable domain is SAVISQKPSRDICQRGTSLTIQCQVDSQVTMMFWYRQQPGQSLTLIATANQGSEATYESGFVIDKFPISRPNLTFSTLTVSNMSPEDSSIYLCSAPGGYRGEAFFGQGTRLTVV.

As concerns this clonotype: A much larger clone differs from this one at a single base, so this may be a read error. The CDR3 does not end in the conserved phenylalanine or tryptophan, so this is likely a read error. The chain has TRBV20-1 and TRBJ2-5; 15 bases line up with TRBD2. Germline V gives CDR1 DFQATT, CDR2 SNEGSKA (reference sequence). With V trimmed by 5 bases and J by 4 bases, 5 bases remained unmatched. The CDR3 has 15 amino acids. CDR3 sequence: CSAFRTSGGGETQYL. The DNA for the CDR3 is TGCAGTGCTTTCCGGACTAGCGGGGGGGGAGAGACCCAGTACCTC.

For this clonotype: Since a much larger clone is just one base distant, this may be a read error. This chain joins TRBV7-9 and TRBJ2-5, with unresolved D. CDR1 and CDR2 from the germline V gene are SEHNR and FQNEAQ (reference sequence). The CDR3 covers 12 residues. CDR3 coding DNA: TGTACCAGCAGCTTAACGGTAGAGACCCAGTACTTC. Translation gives CTSSLTVETQYF.

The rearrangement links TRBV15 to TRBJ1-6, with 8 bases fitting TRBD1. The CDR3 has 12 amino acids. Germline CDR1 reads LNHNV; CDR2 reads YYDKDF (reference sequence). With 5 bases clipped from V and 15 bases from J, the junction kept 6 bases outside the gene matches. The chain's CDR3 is CATSEQGVHLHF. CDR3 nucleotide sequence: TGTGCCACCAGCGAACAGGGGGTACACCTCCACTTT.

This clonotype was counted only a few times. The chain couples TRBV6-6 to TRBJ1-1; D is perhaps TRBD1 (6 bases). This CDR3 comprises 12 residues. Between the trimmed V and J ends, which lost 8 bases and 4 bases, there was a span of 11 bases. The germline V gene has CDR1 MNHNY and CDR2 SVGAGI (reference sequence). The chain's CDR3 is CASFGGGTEAFF. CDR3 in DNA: TGTGCCAGCTTTGGGGGCGGCACTGAAGCTTTCTTT.

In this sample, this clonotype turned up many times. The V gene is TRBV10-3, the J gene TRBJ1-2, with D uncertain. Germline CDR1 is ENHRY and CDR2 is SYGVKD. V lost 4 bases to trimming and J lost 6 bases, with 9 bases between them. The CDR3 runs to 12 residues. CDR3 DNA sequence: TGTGCCATCAGTGGTAGGGTTGATGGCTACACCTTC. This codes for CAISGRVDGYTF.

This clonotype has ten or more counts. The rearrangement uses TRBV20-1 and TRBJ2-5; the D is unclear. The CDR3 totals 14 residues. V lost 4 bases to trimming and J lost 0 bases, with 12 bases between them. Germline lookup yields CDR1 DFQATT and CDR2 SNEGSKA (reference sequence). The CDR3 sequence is CSAIMTFDQETQYF. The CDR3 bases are TGCAGTGCTATTATGACGTTCGACCAAGAGACCCAGTACTTC.

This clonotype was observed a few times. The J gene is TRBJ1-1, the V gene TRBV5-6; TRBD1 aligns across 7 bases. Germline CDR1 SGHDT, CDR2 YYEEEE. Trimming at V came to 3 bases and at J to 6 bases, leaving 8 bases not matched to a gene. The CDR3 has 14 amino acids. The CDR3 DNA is TGTGCCAGCAGCTACCCGACAGGGATGGCTGAAGCTTTCTTT. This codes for CASSYPTGMAEAFF. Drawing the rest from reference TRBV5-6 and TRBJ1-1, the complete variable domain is DAGVTQSPTHLIKTRGQQVTLRCSPKSGHDTVSWYQQALGQGPQFIFQYYEEEERQRGNFPDRFSGHQFPNYSSELNVNALLLGDSALYLCASSYPTGMAEAFFGQGTRLTVV.

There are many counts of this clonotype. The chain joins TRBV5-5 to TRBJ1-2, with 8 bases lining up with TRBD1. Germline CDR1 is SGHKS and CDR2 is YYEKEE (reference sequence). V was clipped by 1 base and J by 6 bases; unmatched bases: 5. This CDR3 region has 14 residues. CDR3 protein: CASSLRQGAHGYTF. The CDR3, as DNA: TGTGCCAGCAGCTTGAGGCAGGGGGCGCATGGCTACACCTTC. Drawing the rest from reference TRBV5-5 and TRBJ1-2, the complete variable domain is DAGVTQSPTHLIKTRGQQVTLRCSPISGHKSVSWYQQVLGQGPQFIFQYYEKEERGRGNFPDRFSARQFPNYSSELNVNALLLGDSALYLCASSLRQGAHGYTFGSGTRLTVV.

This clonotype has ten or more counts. DNA for the CDR3: TGTGCCAGCAGTTACGGGCAGTCAGACTATGGCTACACCTTC. This gives the protein CASSYGQSDYGYTF. This chain joins TRBV6-5 and TRBJ1-2; no clear D. V shed 2 bases and J shed 3 bases, with 10 bases lying between them. Germline V gene lookup returns CDR1 MNHEY and CDR2 SVGAGI. This CDR3 region has 14 residues.

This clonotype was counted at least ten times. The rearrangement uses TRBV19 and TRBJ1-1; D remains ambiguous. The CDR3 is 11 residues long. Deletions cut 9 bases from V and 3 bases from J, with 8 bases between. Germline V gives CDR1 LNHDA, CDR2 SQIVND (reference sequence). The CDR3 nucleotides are TGTGCCAGCGAACACGACACTGAAGCTTTCTTT. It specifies CASEHDTEAFF.

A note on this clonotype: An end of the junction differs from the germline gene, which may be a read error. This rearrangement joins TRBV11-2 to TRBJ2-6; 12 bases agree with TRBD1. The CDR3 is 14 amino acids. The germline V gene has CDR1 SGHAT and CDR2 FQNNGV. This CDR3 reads CASSPGQGAYVLTF. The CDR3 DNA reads TGTGCCAGCAGCCCGGGACAGGGGGCCTACGTCCTGACTTTC.

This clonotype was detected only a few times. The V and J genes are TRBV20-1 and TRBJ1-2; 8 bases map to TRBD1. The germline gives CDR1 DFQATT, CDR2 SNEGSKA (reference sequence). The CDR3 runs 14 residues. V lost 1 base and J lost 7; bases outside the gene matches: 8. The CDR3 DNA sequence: TGCAGTGCTAGAGTCGTACAAGACAGGGGTGGCTACACCTTC. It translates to CSARVVQDRGGYTF.

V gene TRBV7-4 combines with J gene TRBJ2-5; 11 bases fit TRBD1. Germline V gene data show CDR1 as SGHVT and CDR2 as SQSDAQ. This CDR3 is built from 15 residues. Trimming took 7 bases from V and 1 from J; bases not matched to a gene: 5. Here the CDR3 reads CASIRTGGSQETQYF. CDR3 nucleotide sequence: TGTGCCAGCATTCGGACAGGGGGCTCCCAAGAGACCCAGTACTTC.

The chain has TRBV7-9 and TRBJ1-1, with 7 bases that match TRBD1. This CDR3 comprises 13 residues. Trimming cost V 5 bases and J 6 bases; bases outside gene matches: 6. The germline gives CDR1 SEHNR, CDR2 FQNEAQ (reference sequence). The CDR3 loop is CASSALGGSEAFF. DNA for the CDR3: TGTGCCAGCAGCGCTTTAGGGGGCTCTGAAGCTTTCTTT.

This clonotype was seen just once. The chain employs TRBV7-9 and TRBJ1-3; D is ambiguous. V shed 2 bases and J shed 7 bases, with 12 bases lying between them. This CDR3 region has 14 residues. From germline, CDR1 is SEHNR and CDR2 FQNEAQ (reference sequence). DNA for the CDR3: TGTGCCAGCAGCTTACCCAGGACGGTGAACACCATATATTTT. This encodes CASSLPRTVNTIYF.